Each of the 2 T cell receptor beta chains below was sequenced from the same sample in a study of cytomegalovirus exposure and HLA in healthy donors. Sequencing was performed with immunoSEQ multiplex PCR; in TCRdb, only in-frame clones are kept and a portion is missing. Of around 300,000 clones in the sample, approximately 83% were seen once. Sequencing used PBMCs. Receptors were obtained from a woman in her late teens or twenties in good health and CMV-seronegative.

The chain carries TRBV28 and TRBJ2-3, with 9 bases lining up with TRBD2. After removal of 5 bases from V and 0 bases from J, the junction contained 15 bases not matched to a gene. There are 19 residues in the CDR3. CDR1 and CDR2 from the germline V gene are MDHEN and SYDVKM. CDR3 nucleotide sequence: TGTGCCAGCAGTGGAAGGGGACTAGCTCATACCGAAAGCACAGATACGCAGTATTTT. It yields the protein CASSGRGLAHTESTDTQYF.

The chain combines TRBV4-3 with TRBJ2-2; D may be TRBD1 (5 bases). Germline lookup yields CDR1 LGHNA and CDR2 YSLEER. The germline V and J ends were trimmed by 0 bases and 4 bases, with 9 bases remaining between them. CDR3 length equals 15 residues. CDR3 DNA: TGCGCCAGCAGCCAAGATGGACACGGCACCGGGGAGCTGTTTTTT. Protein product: CASSQDGHGTGELFF.